This TCR beta chain is from a study of T cell changes during pregnancy in multiple sclerosis. Clones were sequenced by immunoSEQ multiplex PCR, and TCRdb holds only the in-frame ones, with some missing. Seen here are more than 55,000 clones, 90% observed once, and the top ten hold about 6.4%. The CDR3 runs 15 residues. This TCR was sampled from a female donor in good health, enrolled as a control in a pregnancy study. The sample here was peripheral blood, taken in the third trimester of pregnancy. This chain links TRBV21-1 with TRBJ1-1; the D call of TRBD1 is as the table states it, not checked on the DNA. TRBV21-1 is a pseudogene segment. CDR3 sequence (DNA): TGTGCCAGCAGCGCCAGACAGGGACGGGACACTGAAGCTTTCTTT. It codes for CASSARQGRDTEAFF.